The clone carrying this T cell receptor (beta chain) was detected only a few times. As yet, its antigen is unknown. The sample is drawn from a study of early T cells in non-severe SARS-CoV-2 infection. Whole-study context: Sequencing of bulk RNA from unsorted whole blood was done, without chain pairing.

Germline V CDR1 and CDR2: LNHDA, SQIVND (reference sequence). V shed 1 base and J shed 6 bases, with 15 bases lying between them. The length of the CDR3 is 15 residues. Whole-study findings and limits: Lookups in VDJdb leaned toward anti-spike CD8 responses and missed private and CD4 specificities.

Individual cDNA molecules received unique molecular identifiers. TCRdb fed the 5' RACE reads into MiXCR, producing one record per CDR3 protein. The sample records about 110,000 distinct CDR3 sequences, about an eighth being singletons. The chain combines TRBV19 with TRBJ1-2; tentative D call: TRBD1 (5 bases). Input material: whole blood. This receptor was obtained from an adult who was a healthcare worker with PCR-confirmed SARS-CoV-2 infection or an uninfected control (not recorded which). CDR3 nucleotide sequence: TGTGCCAGTAGTATAGGGGACGGCGGAGGAGATGGCTACACCTTC. Amino acid sequence: CASSIGDGGGDGYTF. The full variable domain, rest sourced from reference TRBV19 and TRBJ1-2, is DGGITQSPKYLFRKEGQNVTLSCEQNLNHDAMYWYRQDPGQGLRLIYYSQIVNDFQKGDIAEGYSVSREKKESFPLTVTSAQKNPTAFYLCASSIGDGGGDGYTFGSGTRLTVV.